Below are 15 T cell receptor beta chains sequenced from a single sample in a study of blood T cells in healthy people across ages. The second PCR ran roughly 7 to 12 cycles with a sample-barcoded 5' primer and J-beta primers. In TCRdb, the 5' RACE reads were re-called with MiXCR into one record per CDR3 protein. Of some 1.5 million distinct CDR3 sequences listed, 28% are singletons. The sequencing input was blood. These receptors were obtained from a woman between 25 and 40 years old in good health.

The rearrangement uses TRBV5-6 and TRBJ2-7; D gene unclear. Germline V gives CDR1 SGHDT, CDR2 YYEEEE. V was clipped by 3 bases and J by 0 bases, with 10 bases between them. CDR3 length: 14 amino acids. The CDR3 region is CASSWAASSYEQYF. Here the CDR3 DNA reads TGTGCCAGCAGCTGGGCTGCGAGCTCCTACGAGCAGTACTTC.

The rearrangement links TRBV20-1 to TRBJ1-2; D unclear. The CDR3 extends over 14 amino acids. V was pared by 4 bases and J by 2 bases, with 14 bases between. Germline CDR1 DFQATT, CDR2 SNEGSKA (reference sequence). The CDR3, as DNA: TGCAGTGCTACACTTCCGACTCAGAACTATGGCTACACCTTC. Translation: CSATLPTQNYGYTF.

In its sample, this clonotype was seen many times. This sequence joins TRBV27 and TRBJ2-7; 8 bases align to TRBD1. Per germline, CDR1 MNHEY and CDR2 SMNVEV (reference sequence). The junction had 9 bases not matched to a gene; V was cut back by 6 bases and J by 5 bases. CDR3 length: 14 residues. CDR3 residues: CASSIGQGRHEQYF. DNA of the CDR3: TGTGCCAGCAGCATCGGACAGGGACGCCACGAGCAGTACTTC.

The genes are TRBV6-5 and TRBJ1-6; unclear D gene. The CDR3 contains 12 residues. CDR1 is MNHEY and CDR2 is SVGAGI in the germline V gene. V was cut by 7 bases and J by 8 bases, with 9 bases left in between. The CDR3 loop reads CASNRGDSPLHF. CDR3 nucleotide sequence: TGTGCCAGCAACCGGGGTGATTCACCCCTCCACTTT.

A remark on this clonotype: Since a much larger clone is just one base distant, this may be a read error. This chain links TRBV5-4 with TRBJ2-3; weak D call: TRBD2 (6 bases). CDR1 is SGHNT and CDR2 is YYREEE in the germline V gene (reference sequence). The CDR3 extends over 14 amino acids. For the CDR3, the DNA is TGTGCCAACAGCTCACTAGCAAGCACAGATACGCAGTATTTT. Translating it yields CANSSLASTDTQYF.

This rearrangement joins TRBV5-1 to TRBJ1-4; TRBD1 might be the D (5 bases). V was trimmed by 2 bases and J by 7 bases, leaving 12 bases between them. Germline V gene data show CDR1 as SGHRS and CDR2 as YFSETQ. The CDR3 extends over 14 amino acids. CDR3 nucleotides: TGCGCCAGCAGCTTTAGGGGAGTCGGTGAAAAACTGTTTTTT. Translated, it gives CASSFRGVGEKLFF.

This clonotype was seen more than once but under ten times. The chain joins TRBV9 to TRBJ1-6; D is perhaps TRBD1 (5 bases). CDR1 and CDR2 from the germline V gene are SGDLS and YYNGEE. The CDR3 runs to 17 residues. V dropped 3 bases and J dropped 9 bases, with 22 bases sitting between them. DNA for the CDR3: TGTGCCAGCAGCGCAAAACCCATAGGGACTGTCAGTTCACCCCTCCACTTT. Translation gives CASSAKPIGTVSSPLHF.

The chain employs TRBV2 and TRBJ1-1; possible D gene TRBD1, 5 bases. The CDR3 runs to 13 residues. Germline lookup yields CDR1 SNHLY and CDR2 FYNNEI. V lost 7 bases, J lost 2 bases, and 11 bases lay in between. CDR3 DNA: TGTGCCAGCACCGGGGCCCAAAACACTGAAGCTTTCTTT. This codes for CASTGAQNTEAFF. The full variable domain, with the rest looked up from reference TRBV2 and TRBJ1-1, is EPEVTQTPSHQVTQMGQEVILRCVPISNHLYFYWYRQILGQKVEFLVSFYNNEISEKSEIFDDQFSVERPDGSNFTLKIRSTKLEDSAMYFCASTGAQNTEAFFGQGTRLTVV.

This clonotype was seen many times. V and J are TRBV28 and TRBJ2-5; weak D call: TRBD1 (6 bases). The germline V gene has CDR1 MDHEN and CDR2 SYDVKM. CDR3 length: 14 residues. The germline V and J ends were trimmed by 8 bases and 2 bases, with 15 bases remaining between them. CDR3 coding DNA: TGTGCCAGCCGAGCCCGGACAGAACAAGAGACCCAGTACTTC. This codes for CASRARTEQETQYF. Complete variable domain (other parts from reference TRBV28 and TRBJ2-5): DVKVTQSSRYLVKRTGEKVFLECVQDMDHENMFWYRQDPGLGLRLIYFSYDVKMKEKGDIPEGYSVSREKKERFSLILESASTNQTSMYLCASRARTEQETQYFGPGTRLLVL.

V is TRBV10-3 and J is TRBJ2-4; TRBD2 matches at 7 bases. The CDR3 sequence is 15 residues long. Per the germline V gene, CDR1 is ENHRY and CDR2 is SYGVKD. Unmatched junction bases numbered 9, after V lost 3 bases and J lost 7 bases. CDR3 in amino acids: CAISEPGQGGNIQYF. The CDR3 DNA sequence: TGTGCCATCAGTGAACCGGGTCAGGGAGGGAACATTCAGTACTTC.

This chain joins TRBV7-2 and TRBJ2-7; 10 bases map to TRBD2. CDR1 is SGHTA and CDR2 is FQGNSA in the germline V gene. Trimming took 1 base from V and 6 from J; bases not matched to a gene: 15. The CDR3 is 18 residues long. The CDR3 DNA reads as TGTGCCAGCAGCTTAGAGAGTAGCGGGAGGTTTAGTGTCCGCGAGCAGTACTTC. Its translation: CASSLESSGRFSVREQYF.

In the case of this clonotype: A read error may account for a junction end that differs from germline. The V gene is TRBV7-2, the J gene TRBJ2-3; 12 bases match TRBD2. This CDR3 comprises 15 residues. The V gene's germline CDR1 is SGHTA and CDR2 FQGNSA. In DNA form, the CDR3 reads TGTGCTAGCAGCCCAGGACTAGCGGGGTCAGATACGCAGTATTTT. This codes for CASSPGLAGSDTQYF. The full variable domain, its missing parts supplied by reference TRBV7-2 and TRBJ2-3, is GAGVSQSPSNKVTEKGKDVELRCDPISGHTALYWYRQSLGQGLEFLIYFQGNSAPDKSGLPSDRFSAERTGGSVSTLTIQRTQQEDSAVYLCASSPGLAGSDTQYFGPGTRLTVL.

As to this clonotype: An end of the junction differs from the germline gene, which may be a read error. This chain joins TRBV12-3 or TRBV12-4 and TRBJ2-7; 9 nucleotides match TRBD1. The CDR3 length is 14 residues. In DNA, the CDR3 is TGTGCCAGCGGTTTACAGGGGGCGGGCTACGAGCAGTACTTC. Residues: CASGLQGAGYEQYF.

This chain joins TRBV14 and TRBJ2-6; D is perhaps TRBD1 or TRBD2 (5 bases each). The CDR3 runs to 17 residues. Germline CDR1 reads SGHDN; CDR2 reads FVKESK. V shed 4 bases and J shed 2 bases, with 15 bases lying between them. The CDR3 bases are TGTGCCAGCAGCCCCGGGATCGTGGGGGCTGGGGCCAACGTCCTGACTTTC. Translated, it gives CASSPGIVGAGANVLTF.

This clonotype was seen at least ten times. The chain uses TRBV7-9 and TRBJ2-7; no clear D. The germline V and J ends were trimmed by 0 bases and 2 bases, with 5 bases remaining between them. Per germline, CDR1 SEHNR and CDR2 FQNEAQ (reference sequence). There are 13 residues in the CDR3. CDR3 in DNA: TGTGCCAGCAGCTTAGCGACCGCCTACGAGCAGTACTTC. Its translation: CASSLATAYEQYF. The whole variable domain, remainder taken from reference TRBV7-9 and TRBJ2-7, is DTGVSQNPRHKITKRGQNVTFRCDPISEHNRLYWYRQTLGQGPEFLTYFQNEAQLEKSRLLSDRFSAERPKGSFSTLEIQRTEQGDSAMYLCASSLATAYEQYFGPGTRLTVT.